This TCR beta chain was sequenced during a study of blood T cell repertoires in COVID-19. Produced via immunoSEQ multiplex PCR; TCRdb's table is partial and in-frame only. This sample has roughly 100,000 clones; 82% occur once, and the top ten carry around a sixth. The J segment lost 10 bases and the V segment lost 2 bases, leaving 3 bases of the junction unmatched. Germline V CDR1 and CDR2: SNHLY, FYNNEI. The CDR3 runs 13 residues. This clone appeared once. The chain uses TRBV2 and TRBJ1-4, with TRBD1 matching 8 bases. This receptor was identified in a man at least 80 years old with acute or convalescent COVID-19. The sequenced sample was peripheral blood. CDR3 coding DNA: TGTGCCAGCAGTGAACAGGGGGCGGGAAAACTGTTTTTT. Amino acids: CASSEQGAGKLFF.